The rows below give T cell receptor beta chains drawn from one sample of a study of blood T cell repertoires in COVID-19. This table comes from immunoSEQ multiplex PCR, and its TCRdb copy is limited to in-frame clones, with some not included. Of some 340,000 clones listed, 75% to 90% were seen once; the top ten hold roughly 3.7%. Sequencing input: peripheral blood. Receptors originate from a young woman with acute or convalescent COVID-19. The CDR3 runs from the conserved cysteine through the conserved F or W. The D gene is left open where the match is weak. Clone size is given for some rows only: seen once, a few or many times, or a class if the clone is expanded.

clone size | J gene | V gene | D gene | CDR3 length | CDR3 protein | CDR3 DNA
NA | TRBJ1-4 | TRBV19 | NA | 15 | CASTPKGAAPEKLFF | TGTGCCAGTACCCCGAAGGGAGCAGCCCCGGAAAAACTGTTTTTT
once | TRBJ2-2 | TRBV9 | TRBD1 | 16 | CASSLHRQGRTGELFF | TGTGCCAGCAGCCTCCATCGACAGGGGCGGACCGGGGAGCTGTTTTTT
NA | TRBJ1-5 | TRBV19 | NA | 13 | CAAQGGRNQPQHF | TGTGCCGCCCAGGGTGGCAGGAATCAGCCCCAGCATTTT
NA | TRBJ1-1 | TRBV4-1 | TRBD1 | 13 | CASSQEDRGEAFF | TGCGCCAGCAGCCAAGAGGACAGGGGTGAAGCTTTCTTT
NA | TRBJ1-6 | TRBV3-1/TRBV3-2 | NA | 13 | CASSQASGEPLHF | TGTGCCAGCAGCCAAGCTTCCGGAGAACCCCTCCACTTT
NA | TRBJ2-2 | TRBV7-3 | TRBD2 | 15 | CASSLTSGRIGELFF | TGTGCCAGCAGCTTAACTAGCGGGAGGATCGGGGAGCTGTTTTTT
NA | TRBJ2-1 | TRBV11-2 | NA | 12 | CANQETNDEQFF | TGTGCCAACCAGGAAACCAACGATGAGCAGTTCTTC
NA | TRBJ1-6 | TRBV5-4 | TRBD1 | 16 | CASRSGTDSYNSPLHF | TGTGCCAGCAGATCCGGGACAGACTCCTATAATTCACCCCTCCACTTT
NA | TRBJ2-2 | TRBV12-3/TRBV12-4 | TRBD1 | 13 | CASRWTGVVELFF | TGTGCCAGCAGGTGGACAGGGGTGGTTGAACTGTTTTTT
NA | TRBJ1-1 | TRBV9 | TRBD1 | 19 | CASSVGIGGGTGMNTEAFF | TGTGCCAGCAGCGTAGGAATTGGGGGTGGGACAGGGATGAACACTGAAGCTTTCTTT
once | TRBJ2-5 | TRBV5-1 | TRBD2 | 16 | CASSRGSGGAGETQYF | TGCGCCAGCAGCCGGGGGAGCGGGGGGGCCGGTGAGACCCAGTACTTC
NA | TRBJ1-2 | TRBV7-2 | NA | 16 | CASSFSLSGTNYGYTF | TGTGCCAGCAGCTTCAGTTTATCAGGCACTAACTATGGCTACACCTTC
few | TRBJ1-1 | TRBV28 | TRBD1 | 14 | CASSVTGGDTEAFF | TGTGCCAGCAGCGTGACAGGGGGGGACACTGAAGCTTTCTTT
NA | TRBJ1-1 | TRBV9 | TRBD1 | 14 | CASGRGPLNTEAFF | TGTGCCAGCGGAAGGGGGCCCCTAAACACTGAAGCTTTCTTT
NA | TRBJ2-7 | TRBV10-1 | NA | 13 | CASSKLDSREQYF | TGCGCCAGCAGTAAGCTGGACTCCCGTGAGCAGTACTTC
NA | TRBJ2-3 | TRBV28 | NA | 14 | CASGDRTSTDTQYF | TGTGCCAGCGGTGACAGGACGAGCACAGATACGCAGTATTTT
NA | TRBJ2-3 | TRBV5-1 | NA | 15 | CASSLDSEGSDTQYF | TGCGCCAGCAGCTTGGATTCGGAGGGGTCGGATACGCAGTATTTT
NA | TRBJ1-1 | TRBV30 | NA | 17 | CAWSVGALLPQPTEAFF | TGTGCCTGGAGTGTAGGGGCGCTACTACCGCAACCCACTGAAGCTTTCTTT
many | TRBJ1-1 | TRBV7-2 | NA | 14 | CASRTSGIGAEAFF | TGTGCCAGCAGAACATCAGGGATTGGGGCTGAAGCTTTCTTT
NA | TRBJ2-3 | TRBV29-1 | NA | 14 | CSVGSDSSTDTQYF | TGCAGCGTTGGCTCGGACAGTAGCACAGATACGCAGTATTTT
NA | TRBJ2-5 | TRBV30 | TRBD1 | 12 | CAWTGGPGTQYF | TGTGCCTGGACAGGGGGCCCGGGGACCCAGTACTTC
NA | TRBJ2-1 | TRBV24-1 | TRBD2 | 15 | CATSDYGLENNEQFF | TGTGCCACCAGTGATTACGGACTAGAGAACAATGAGCAGTTCTTC
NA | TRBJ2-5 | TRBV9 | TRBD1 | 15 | CASSSAGTEGETQYF | TGTGCCAGCAGCTCAGCCGGGACAGAGGGAGAGACCCAGTACTTC
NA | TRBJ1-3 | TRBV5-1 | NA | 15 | CASSLSPVSGNTIYF | TGCGCCAGCAGCTTGTCTCCAGTATCTGGAAACACCATATATTTT
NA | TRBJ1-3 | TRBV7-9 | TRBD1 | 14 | CASSYTTGENTIYF | TGTGCCAGCAGCTATACGACAGGGGAAAACACCATATATTTT
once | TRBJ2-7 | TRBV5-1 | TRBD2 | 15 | CASSLVSGVVYEQYF | TGCGCCAGCAGCTTGGTTAGCGGGGTGGTCTACGAGCAGTACTTC
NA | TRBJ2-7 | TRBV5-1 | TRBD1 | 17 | CASSLGQGPKSSYEQYF | TGCGCCAGCAGCTTGGGACAGGGGCCAAAAAGCTCCTACGAGCAGTACTTC
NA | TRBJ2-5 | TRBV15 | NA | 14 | CATSMTGAQETQYF | TGTGCCACCAGCATGACAGGAGCTCAAGAGACCCAGTACTTC
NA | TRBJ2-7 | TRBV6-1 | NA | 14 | CASSEAGASYEQYF | TGTGCCAGCAGTGAAGCTGGAGCCTCCTACGAGCAGTACTTC
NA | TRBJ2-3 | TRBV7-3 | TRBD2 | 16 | CASSSTLAGSTDTQYF | TGTGCCAGCAGCTCCACACTAGCGGGGAGCACAGATACGCAGTATTTT